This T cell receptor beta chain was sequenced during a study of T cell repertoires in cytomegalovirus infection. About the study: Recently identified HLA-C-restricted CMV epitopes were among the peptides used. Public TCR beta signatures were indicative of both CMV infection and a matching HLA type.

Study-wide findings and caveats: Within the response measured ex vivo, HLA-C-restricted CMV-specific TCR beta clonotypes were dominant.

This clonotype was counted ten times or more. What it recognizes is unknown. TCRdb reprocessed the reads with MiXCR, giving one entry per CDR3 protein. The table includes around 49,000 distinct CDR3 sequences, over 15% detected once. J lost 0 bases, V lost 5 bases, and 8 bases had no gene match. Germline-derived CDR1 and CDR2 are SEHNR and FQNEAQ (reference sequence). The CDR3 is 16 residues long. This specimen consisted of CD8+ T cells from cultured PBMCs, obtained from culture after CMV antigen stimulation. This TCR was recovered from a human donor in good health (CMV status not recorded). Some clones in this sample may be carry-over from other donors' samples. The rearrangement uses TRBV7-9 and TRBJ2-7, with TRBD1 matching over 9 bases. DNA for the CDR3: TGTGCCAGCAGCGGCTGGATGACAGGGGGCTCCTACGAGCAGTACTTC. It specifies CASSGWMTGGSYEQYF.